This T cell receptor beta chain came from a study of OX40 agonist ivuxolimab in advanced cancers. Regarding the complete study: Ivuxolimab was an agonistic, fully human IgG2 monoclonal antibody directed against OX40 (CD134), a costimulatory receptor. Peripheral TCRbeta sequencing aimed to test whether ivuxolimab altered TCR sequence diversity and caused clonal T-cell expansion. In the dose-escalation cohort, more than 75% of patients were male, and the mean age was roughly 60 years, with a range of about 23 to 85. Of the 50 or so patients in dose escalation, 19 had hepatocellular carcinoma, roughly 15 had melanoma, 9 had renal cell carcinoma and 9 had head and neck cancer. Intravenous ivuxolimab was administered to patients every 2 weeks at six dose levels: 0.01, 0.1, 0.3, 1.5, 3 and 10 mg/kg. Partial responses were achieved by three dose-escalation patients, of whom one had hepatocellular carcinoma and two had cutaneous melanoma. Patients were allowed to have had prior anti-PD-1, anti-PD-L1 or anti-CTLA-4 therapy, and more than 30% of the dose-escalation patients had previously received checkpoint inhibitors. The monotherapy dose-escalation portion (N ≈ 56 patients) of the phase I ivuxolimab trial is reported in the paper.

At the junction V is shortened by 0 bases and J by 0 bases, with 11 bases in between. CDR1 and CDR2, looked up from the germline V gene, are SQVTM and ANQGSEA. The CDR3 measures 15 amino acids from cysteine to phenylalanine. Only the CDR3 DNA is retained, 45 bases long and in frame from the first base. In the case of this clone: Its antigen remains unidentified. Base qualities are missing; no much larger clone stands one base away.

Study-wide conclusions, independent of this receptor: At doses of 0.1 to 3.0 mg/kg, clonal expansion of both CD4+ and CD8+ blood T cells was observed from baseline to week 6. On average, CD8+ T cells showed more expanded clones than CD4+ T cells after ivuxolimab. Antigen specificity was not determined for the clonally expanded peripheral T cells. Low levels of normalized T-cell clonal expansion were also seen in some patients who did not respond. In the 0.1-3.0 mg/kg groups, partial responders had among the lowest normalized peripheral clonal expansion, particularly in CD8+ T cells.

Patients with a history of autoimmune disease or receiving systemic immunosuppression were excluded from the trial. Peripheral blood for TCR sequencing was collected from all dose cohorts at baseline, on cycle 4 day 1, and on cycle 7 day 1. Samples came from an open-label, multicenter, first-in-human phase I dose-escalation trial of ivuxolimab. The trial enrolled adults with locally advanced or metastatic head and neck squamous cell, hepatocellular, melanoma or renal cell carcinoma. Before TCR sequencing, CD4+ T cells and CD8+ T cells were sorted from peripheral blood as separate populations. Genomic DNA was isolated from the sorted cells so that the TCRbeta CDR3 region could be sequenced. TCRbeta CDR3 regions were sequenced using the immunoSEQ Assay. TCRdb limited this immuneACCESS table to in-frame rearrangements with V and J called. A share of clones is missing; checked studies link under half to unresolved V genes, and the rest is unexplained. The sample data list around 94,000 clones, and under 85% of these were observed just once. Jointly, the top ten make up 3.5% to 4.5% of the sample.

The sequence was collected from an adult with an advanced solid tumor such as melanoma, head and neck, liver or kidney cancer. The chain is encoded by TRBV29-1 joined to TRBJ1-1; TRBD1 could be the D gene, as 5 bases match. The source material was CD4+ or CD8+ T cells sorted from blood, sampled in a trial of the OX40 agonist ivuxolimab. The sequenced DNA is TGCAGCGTTGAAGATCGGGGGTACATGAACACTGAAGCTTTCTTT. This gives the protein CSVEDRGYMNTEAFF.